This TCR beta chain appears in the sequencing data of a study of OX40 agonist ivuxolimab in advanced cancers. Generated by immunoSEQ multiplex PCR, the TCRdb table keeps only in-frame clones and is missing some. The table lists roughly 77,000 clones, roughly 90% of them singletons. The CDR3 extends over 17 amino acids. V lost 0 bases to trimming and J lost 0 bases, with 13 bases between them. In germline, CDR1 is SGHRS, CDR2 YFSETQ. The starting material was CD4+ or CD8+ T cells sorted from blood, obtained in a trial of the OX40 agonist ivuxolimab. The V gene is TRBV5-1, the J gene TRBJ1-5; the D is unclear. The receptor comes from an adult with an advanced solid tumor such as melanoma, head and neck, liver or kidney cancer. CDR3 sequence: CASSLVPFSYSNQPQHF. CDR3 DNA sequence: TGCGCCAGCAGCTTGGTACCGTTTAGCTATAGCAATCAGCCCCAGCATTTT. The entire variable domain, with the rest obtained from reference TRBV5-1 and TRBJ1-5, is as follows: KAGVTQTPRYLIKTRGQQVTLSCSPISGHRSVSWYQQTPGQGLQFLFEYFSETQRNKGNFPGRFSGRQFSNSRSEMNVSTLELGDSALYLCASSLVPFSYSNQPQHFGDGTRLSIL.